Listed below are T cell receptor beta chains from one sample, sequenced in a study of cytomegalovirus exposure and HLA in healthy donors. Clones were read by immunoSEQ multiplex PCR, and TCRdb kept only the in-frame ones, dropping some. The sample yields 35,000 to 40,000 clones, 53% seen once. The sequencing input was PBMCs. The receptors stem from a woman aged 40 to 50 in good health and CMV-seropositive. The CDR3 runs from the conserved cysteine through the conserved F or W. The D gene is left open where the match is weak. Part of the rows lack a size; the others show once, few, many or a class for expanded clones.

j_gene: TRBJ1-2
v_gene: TRBV7-3
d_gene: NA
abundance: few
CDR3nt: TGTGCCAGCAGCCCCCAGGGGATCGATGGCTACACCTTC
CDR3aa: CASSPQGIDGYTF

j_gene: TRBJ1-1
v_gene: TRBV5-1
d_gene: NA
abundance: NA
CDR3nt: TGCGCCAGCAGCCAAGAACGACAGGCCCCTGAAGCTTTCTTT
CDR3aa: CASSQERQAPEAFF

j_gene: TRBJ1-2
v_gene: TRBV15
d_gene: NA
abundance: NA
CDR3nt: TGTGCCACCAGCAGAGAACCAGGGGATGGTGGCTACACCTTC
CDR3aa: CATSREPGDGGYTF

j_gene: TRBJ1-3
v_gene: TRBV6-5
d_gene: TRBD1
abundance: NA
CDR3nt: TGTGCCAGCAGACCCGGGACAGGGGACGGAAACACCATATATTTT
CDR3aa: CASRPGTGDGNTIYF

j_gene: TRBJ2-3
v_gene: TRBV25-1
d_gene: TRBD2
abundance: few
CDR3nt: TGTGCCAGCAGTGAATCAGCTAGCGGGGGGGCCGGAGATACGCAGTATTTT
CDR3aa: CASSESASGGAGDTQYF

j_gene: TRBJ2-7
v_gene: TRBV10-3
d_gene: NA
abundance: NA
CDR3nt: TGTGCCATCGCAGACAGCCAGGTGCAGTACTTC
CDR3aa: CAIADSQVQYF

j_gene: TRBJ2-1
v_gene: TRBV21-1
d_gene: NA
abundance: few
CDR3nt: TGTGCCAGCAGCCCAGGAGGGAGGGCCCGAGTCCCCTACAATGAGCAGTTCTTC
CDR3aa: CASSPGGRARVPYNEQFF

j_gene: TRBJ2-1
v_gene: TRBV7-2
d_gene: TRBD2
abundance: NA
CDR3nt: TGTGCCAGCAGCTTAGGGTCTGGGACTAGCGGGGGGCGCGAGTTCTTC
CDR3aa: CASSLGSGTSGGREFF

j_gene: TRBJ1-2
v_gene: TRBV7-9
d_gene: NA
abundance: NA
CDR3nt: TGTGCCAGCAGCCTATCGACAGGCTATGGCTACACCTTC
CDR3aa: CASSLSTGYGYTF

j_gene: TRBJ2-1
v_gene: TRBV21-1
d_gene: NA
abundance: few
CDR3nt: TGTGCCAGCAGCAAATTGGAACTAGCGGGGTCCTACAATGAGCAGTTCTTC
CDR3aa: CASSKLELAGSYNEQFF

j_gene: TRBJ1-4
v_gene: TRBV25-1
d_gene: TRBD1
abundance: NA
CDR3nt: TGTGCCAGCACCAGGACAGGGGAGGCAAAACTGTTTTTT
CDR3aa: CASTRTGEAKLFF

j_gene: TRBJ2-1
v_gene: TRBV7-2
d_gene: NA
abundance: few
CDR3nt: TGTGCCAGCAGCCACTCCGGTGAGCAGTTCTTC
CDR3aa: CASSHSGEQFF

j_gene: TRBJ2-2
v_gene: TRBV19
d_gene: TRBD1
abundance: few
CDR3nt: TGTGCCAGTAGAACGACAGGGGGTGCCGGGGAGCTGTTTTTT
CDR3aa: CASRTTGGAGELFF

j_gene: TRBJ2-1
v_gene: TRBV4-2
d_gene: TRBD2
abundance: NA
CDR3nt: TGTGCCAGCAGCCTTAGTAGCGGGGGGGCCATGAATGAGCAGTTCTTC
CDR3aa: CASSLSSGGAMNEQFF

j_gene: TRBJ1-4
v_gene: TRBV9
d_gene: TRBD1
abundance: NA
CDR3nt: TGTGCCAGCAGCTTAACAGGGGGCGCAGGAAAACTGTTTTTT
CDR3aa: CASSLTGGAGKLFF

j_gene: TRBJ2-7
v_gene: TRBV4-2
d_gene: NA
abundance: NA
CDR3nt: TGTGCCAGCAGCCAAGATCTTGGCATCTACGAGCAGTACTTC
CDR3aa: CASSQDLGIYEQYF

j_gene: TRBJ2-5
v_gene: TRBV4-2
d_gene: NA
abundance: few
CDR3nt: TGTGCCAGCAGCCGACGCCAGGGCCTACAAGAGACCCAGTACTTC
CDR3aa: CASSRRQGLQETQYF

j_gene: TRBJ2-7
v_gene: TRBV7-9
d_gene: TRBD1
abundance: NA
CDR3nt: TGTGCCAGCAGCTTAGAGGGACAGGGTTACGAGCAGTACTTC
CDR3aa: CASSLEGQGYEQYF

j_gene: TRBJ2-3
v_gene: TRBV7-9
d_gene: NA
abundance: NA
CDR3nt: TGTGCCAGCAGCCTAGGCAGGGGTGATACGCAGTATTTT
CDR3aa: CASSLGRGDTQYF

j_gene: TRBJ2-3
v_gene: TRBV4-1
d_gene: NA
abundance: few
CDR3nt: TGCGCCAGCAGCCCCTACCCAACTAGCACAGATACGCAGTATTTT
CDR3aa: CASSPYPTSTDTQYF

j_gene: TRBJ2-5
v_gene: TRBV5-1
d_gene: TRBD2
abundance: NA
CDR3nt: TGCGCCAGCAGCTTGGGCGTAGCGGGGGGGTACCAAGAGACCCAGTACTTC
CDR3aa: CASSLGVAGGYQETQYF

j_gene: TRBJ1-1
v_gene: TRBV7-2
d_gene: TRBD1
abundance: few
CDR3nt: TGTGCCAGCAGCTTAATTTACATAAACAGGGGCACTGAAGCTTTCTTT
CDR3aa: CASSLIYINRGTEAFF

j_gene: TRBJ2-2
v_gene: TRBV6-4
d_gene: TRBD2
abundance: NA
CDR3nt: TGTGCCAGCAGGGTACTAGCGGGGGACACCGGGGAGCTGTTTTTT
CDR3aa: CASRVLAGDTGELFF